A selection of T cell receptor beta chains follows, all from one sample in a study of cytomegalovirus exposure and HLA in healthy donors. Generated by immunoSEQ multiplex PCR, the TCRdb table keeps only in-frame clones and is missing some. The top ten clones hold about 0.97% of a sample with 130,000 to 150,000 clones, over 70% of them seen once. The sequenced sample was PBMCs. The receptors originated from a man younger than 35 in good health and CMV-seronegative. Each CDR3 is given with its conserved first and last residue. D genes are given only for firm matches. Expanded clones are given a class, and other clones once, few, many or no size at all.

.	TRBV18	TRBJ1-2	.	TGTGCCAGCTCACCGTCATACAGGGATGACTATGGCTACACCTTC	CASSPSYRDDYGYTF
TRBD1	TRBV19	TRBJ1-2	once	TGTGCCAGTAACCGGGACAGGGGGCGAGGCTACACCTTC	CASNRDRGRGYTF
TRBD1	TRBV13	TRBJ1-1	.	TGTGCCAGCAGCCAACCTATTAGGACAGGGGCCTGGAACACTGAAGCTTTCTTT	CASSQPIRTGAWNTEAFF
TRBD1	TRBV5-1	TRBJ1-2	few	TGCGCCAGCAGCCCAGACAGGGTAAACTATGGCTACACCTTC	CASSPDRVNYGYTF
.	TRBV5-1	TRBJ2-7	.	TGCGCCAGCAGCTTGGGGCAGGGAGGCGAGCAGTACTTC	CASSLGQGGEQYF
TRBD1	TRBV6-1	TRBJ1-2	.	TGTGCCAGCAGTGAAGGTCGCAGGGGGCATTATGGCTACACCTTC	CASSEGRRGHYGYTF
.	TRBV7-7	TRBJ1-6	.	TGTGCTAGCAGCTTTGGCCGACTCGTTCCACCCCTCCACTTT	CASSFGRLVPPLHF
.	TRBV27	TRBJ2-7	.	TGTGCCAGCAGTTCTCGGACAGAGAGTCCCTACGAGCAGTACTTC	CASSSRTESPYEQYF
TRBD2	TRBV14	TRBJ2-7	.	TGTGCCAGCAGCCATCCACTAGCGGGAGCCTACGAGCAGTACTTC	CASSHPLAGAYEQYF
.	TRBV23-1	TRBJ2-3	.	TGCGCCAGCAGTTGGGCCGGTAGGGGATATACGCAGTATTTT	CASSWAGRGYTQYF
.	TRBV5-1	TRBJ1-2	few	TGCGCCAGCAGCTTGGCCACCACAGGGAACTATGGCTACACCTTC	CASSLATTGNYGYTF
.	TRBV27	TRBJ1-6	.	TGTGCCAGCACCCCGGACCCCTCGGGGGTTTATAATTCACCCCTCCACTTT	CASTPDPSGVYNSPLHF
TRBD2	TRBV5-5	TRBJ2-1	.	TGTGCCAGCAGCCCCGAGGGGACTAGCGGGGGGGATGAGCAGTTCTTC	CASSPEGTSGGDEQFF
TRBD1	TRBV18	TRBJ2-1	.	TGTGCCAGCTCAGGTCCCGGGACAGGGGGTAGATATGAGCAGTTCTTC	CASSGPGTGGRYEQFF
.	TRBV4-3	TRBJ1-1	few	TGCGCCAGCAGCCAAGGTAGAGGAGCTTTCTTT	CASSQGRGAFF
.	TRBV27	TRBJ1-5	.	TGTGCCAGCAGAAGGGGTAGCAATCAGCCCCAGCATTTT	CASRRGSNQPQHF
.	TRBV4-2	TRBJ2-1	few	TGTGCCAGCAGCCCCTGGTCCGGTAGCTCCTACAATGAGCAGTTCTTC	CASSPWSGSSYNEQFF
.	TRBV12-5	TRBJ2-7	.	TGTGCTAGTGGTCCATACACAAGCTCCTACGAGCAGTACTTC	CASGPYTSSYEQYF